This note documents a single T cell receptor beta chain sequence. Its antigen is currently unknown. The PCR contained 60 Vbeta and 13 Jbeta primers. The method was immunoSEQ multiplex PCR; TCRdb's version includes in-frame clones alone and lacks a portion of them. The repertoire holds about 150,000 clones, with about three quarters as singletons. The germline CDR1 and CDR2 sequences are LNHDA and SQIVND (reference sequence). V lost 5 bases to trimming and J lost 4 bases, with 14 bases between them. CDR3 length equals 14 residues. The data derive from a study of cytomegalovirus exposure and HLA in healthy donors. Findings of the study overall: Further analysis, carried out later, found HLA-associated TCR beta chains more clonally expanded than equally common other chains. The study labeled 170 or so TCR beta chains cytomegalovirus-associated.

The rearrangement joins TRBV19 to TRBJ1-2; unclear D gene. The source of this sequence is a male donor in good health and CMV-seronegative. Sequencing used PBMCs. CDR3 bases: TGTGCCAGTAGTCTCCCCGGGAGGTTCTATGGCTACACCTTC. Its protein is CASSLPGRFYGYTF.